This T cell receptor (beta chain) was captured by sequencing in a study of shared clonotypes between healthy human individuals. The overall study: Per-donor plates numbered three CD4 naive, three CD4 memory, two CD8 naive and one CD8 memory. Study findings and constraints: A handful of donors showed sharing of around 5.3% of naive CD4 clonotypes. Only blood was sampled, and tissue TCR repertoires likely differ from blood ones.

CD45RA-negative memory and CD45RA+ naive subsets were split from the CD4+ cells. The ends lost 3 bases at V and 7 bases at J; junction bases unmatched: 8. The CDR3 loop spans 17 amino acids. The germline gives CDR1 LNHDA, CDR2 SQIVND (reference sequence). About this clone: Its antigen is unknown.

The data were produced by immunoSEQ multiplex PCR, yet TCRdb's version contains in-frame clones alone and is incomplete. The data show roughly 2.6 million clones, around nine tenths seen once. Sequencing was done on a sample of naive CD4+ T cells sorted from blood. The sample's subset: CD45RA+ positively selected. The chain joins TRBV19 to TRBJ2-1; the match to TRBD2 covers 14 bases. The sequence came from a man between 18 and 29 years old in good health. CDR3 loop: CASSIPRLAGGKNEQFF. The DNA of the CDR3 is TGTGCCAGTAGTATCCCACGACTAGCGGGAGGGAAGAATGAGCAGTTCTTC.